This T cell receptor (beta chain) was captured in a study of cytomegalovirus exposure and HLA in healthy donors. For the study at large: The approximately 680 first-cohort repertoires and the approximately 130 validation repertoires shared the same platform, a later analysis reported. Study-level results: It was about 150 TCR beta chains that were listed as cytomegalovirus-associated. In vitro confirmation showed a few CMV-associated chains to be CMV antigen specific. For cytomegalovirus status, the classifier reportedly gave diagnoses with high specificity and sensitivity.

A remark on this clone: The antigen remains unidentified.

Sequencing used immunoSEQ multiplex PCR; TCRdb keeps in-frame clones, though not all of them. The top ten hold under 0.4% of the sample, which has 250,000 to 300,000 clones, around 89% seen once. Trimming removed 6 bases from V and 3 bases from J, with 18 bases in between. CDR3 length equals 15 residues. Germline CDR1 reads ENHRY; CDR2 reads SYGVKD. Sequencing was done on a sample of PBMCs. This chain uses TRBV10-3 with TRBJ2-7, with D perhaps matching TRBD1 (6 bases). This TCR was sampled from a young woman in good health and CMV-seronegative. The chain's CDR3 is CAIRMNRDEDYEQYF. CDR3 nucleotide sequence: TGTGCCATCAGGATGAACAGGGATGAGGACTACGAGCAGTACTTC.